Included here is one T cell receptor beta chain sequence, with context. Antigen specificity is unknown. No progression to ophthalmopathy during 18 months of follow-up defined stable disease. Researchers barred patients who had uncontrolled infection, other autoimmune disease, pregnancy or lactation. Diagnosis rested on symptoms, serum thyroxine and TRAb, thyroid ultrasound, and orbital computed tomography. The CDR3 regions of TCR beta were amplified from RNA transcripts. A set of HTBI primers served as the primers for a first-round RT-PCR of the TCR CDR3. From the multiplex PCR reads, TCRdb called clonotypes with MiXCR, one entry per CDR3 protein. The table includes around 500,000 distinct CDR3 sequences, roughly 14% detected once. These data are taken from a study of T cells in Graves' hyperthyroidism and ophthalmopathy. Findings and caveats of the study: A 13 V-J signature model discriminated ophthalmopathy versus stable hyperthyroidism.

The CDR3 covers 15 residues. The germline gives CDR1 SGHDN, CDR2 FVKESK. The V gene lost 2 bases and the J gene lost 1 base, with 9 bases spanning the gap. This receptor was identified in a woman aged 18-29 years with Graves' hyperthyroidism. The genes are TRBV14 and TRBJ2-4; D might be TRBD1 (6 bases). Sequencing input: blood. DNA of the CDR3: TGTGCCAGCAGCCAAATACAGGGCGCCAAAAACATTCAGTACTTC. Residues: CASSQIQGAKNIQYF. The full variable domain, in which reference TRBV14 and TRBJ2-4 provide the parts outside the CDR3, is EAGVTQFPSHSVIEKGQTVTLRCDPISGHDNLYWYRRVMGKEIKFLLHFVKESKQDESGMPNNRFLAERTGGTYSTLKVQPAELEDSGVYFCASSQIQGAKNIQYFGAGTRLSVL.